Reported below is one T cell receptor beta chain. Its antigen remains unknown. Both subsets, CD45RA+ naive and CD45RA-negative memory, were split from the CD4+ cells. This entry is derived from a study of shared clonotypes between healthy human individuals. Findings and limits, study-wide: Naive subsets usually exceeded memory subsets in estimated richness.

The run depth of the assay was deep. The table came from immunoSEQ multiplex PCR; TCRdb's copy has only in-frame clones and leaves some out. This table holds about 2.4 million clones, roughly 93% found once. Germline CDR1 reads SEHNR; CDR2 reads FQNEAQ (reference sequence). This CDR3 spans 15 amino acids. V was clipped by 2 bases and J by 7 bases, with 18 bases between them. The rearrangement links TRBV7-9 to TRBJ2-7; a possible D gene is TRBD1 (6 bases). Sequences were obtained from naive CD4+ T cells from PBMCs. Subset meaning: CD45RA+ positively selected. This clonotype originated in a man younger than 30 in good health. Some clones in this sample may be carry-over from other donors' samples. In DNA, the CDR3 is TGTGCCAGCAGCTTAACCGACTTGGGGGCGTTTGAGCAGTACTTC. Its protein product is CASSLTDLGAFEQYF.